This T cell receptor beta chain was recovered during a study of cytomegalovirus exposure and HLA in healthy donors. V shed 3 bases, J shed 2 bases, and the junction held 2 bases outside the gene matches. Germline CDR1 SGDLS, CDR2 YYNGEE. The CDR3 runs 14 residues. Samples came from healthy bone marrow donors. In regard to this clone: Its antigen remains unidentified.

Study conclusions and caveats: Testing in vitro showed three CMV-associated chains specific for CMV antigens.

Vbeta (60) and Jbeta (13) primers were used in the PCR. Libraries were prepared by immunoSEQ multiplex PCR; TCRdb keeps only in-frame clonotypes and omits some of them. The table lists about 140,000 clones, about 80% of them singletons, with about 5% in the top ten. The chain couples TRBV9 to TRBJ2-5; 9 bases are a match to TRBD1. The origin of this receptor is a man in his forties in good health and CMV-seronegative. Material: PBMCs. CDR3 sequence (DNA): TGTGCCAGCAGCGGGGGACAGGGACAAGAGACCCAGTACTTC. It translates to CASSGGQGQETQYF.